This TCR beta chain was captured in a study of human T cells and chemical hapten exposure. Across the study: Upper-back patches of 0.01% DPC were read at 6 days. From small differences in pooled library volume came most of the variation in per-sample TCR yields.

There are 13 residues in the CDR3. The germline V and J ends were trimmed by 3 bases and 8 bases, with 11 bases remaining between them. In its sample, this clonotype was seen many times. Its antigen is unidentified. MiXCR was run by TCRdb on the RACE reads, yielding one entry per CDR3 protein. The data contain over 35,000 distinct CDR3 sequences, under 4.5% of them singletons. Points from the study as a whole: TCRs exceeding a frequency of 1 in 1000 stayed unchanged under DPC sensitization.

The time point was: patch test 1, 2 weeks after DPC sensitization. Treatment here: therapeutic diphenylcyclopropenone sensitization with weekly scalp DPC. Total RNA came from unfractionated whole blood. In every case, blood was obtained before the patch test was applied. The chain joins TRBV12-3 or TRBV12-4 to TRBJ2-1, with D perhaps given as TRBD1 or TRBD2 (5 bases each). This receptor was identified in a man aged 50 to 60 with alopecia areata. Some clones in this sample may be carry-over from other donors' samples. The source was whole blood, collected in connection with sensitization to the hapten diphenylcyclopropenone (DPC). DNA of the CDR3: TGTGCCAGCAGTTTTGATCTGGGGGATGAGCAGTTCTTC. Translation gives CASSFDLGDEQFF.